This T cell receptor (beta chain) was recorded in a study of early stage breast cancer tumors. Study background: The ER+/PR+/HER2- tumors included roughly 8 ductal and a few lobular carcinomas.

Trimming removed 3 bases from V and 5 bases from J, with 20 bases in between. The CDR3 has 16 residues. Germline assignment: CDR1 SGHNT and CDR2 YYREEE (reference sequence). TCRdb keeps only in-frame clones here, not all; method: immunoSEQ multiplex PCR. The table records nearly 70,000 clones, approximately 80% of them present only once. The chain uses TRBV5-4 and TRBJ2-5; a possible D gene is TRBD1 (6 bases). The sample taken for sequencing was blood. This clonotype originated in a person aged 40 to 50 with breast cancer. DNA of the CDR3: TGTGCCAGCAGCTCGGACAGATACCCGATGAAGGAGACCCAGTACTTC. Translated, it gives CASSSDRYPMKETQYF.